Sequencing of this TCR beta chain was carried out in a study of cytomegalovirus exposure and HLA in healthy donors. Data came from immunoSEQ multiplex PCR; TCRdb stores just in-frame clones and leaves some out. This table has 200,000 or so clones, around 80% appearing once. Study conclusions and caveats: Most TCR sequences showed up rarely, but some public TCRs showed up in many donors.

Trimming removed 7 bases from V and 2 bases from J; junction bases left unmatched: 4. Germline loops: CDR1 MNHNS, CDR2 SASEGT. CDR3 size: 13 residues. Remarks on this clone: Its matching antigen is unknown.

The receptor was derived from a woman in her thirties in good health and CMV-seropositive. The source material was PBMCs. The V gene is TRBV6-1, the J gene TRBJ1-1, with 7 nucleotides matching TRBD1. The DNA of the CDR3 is TGTGCCAGCATGGACAGGAAAAACACTGAAGCTTTCTTT. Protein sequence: CASMDRKNTEAFF.